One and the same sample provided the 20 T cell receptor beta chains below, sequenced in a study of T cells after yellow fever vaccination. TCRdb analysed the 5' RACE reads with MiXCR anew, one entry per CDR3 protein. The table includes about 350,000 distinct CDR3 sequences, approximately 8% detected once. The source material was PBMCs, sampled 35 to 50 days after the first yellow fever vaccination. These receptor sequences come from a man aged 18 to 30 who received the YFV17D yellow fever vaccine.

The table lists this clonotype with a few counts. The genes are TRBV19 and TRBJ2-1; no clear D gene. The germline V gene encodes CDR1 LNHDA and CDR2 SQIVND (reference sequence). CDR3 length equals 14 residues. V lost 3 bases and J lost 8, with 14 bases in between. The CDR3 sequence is CASSITVIRDEQFF. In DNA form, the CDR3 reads TGTGCCAGTAGTATCACAGTCATTCGGGATGAGCAGTTCTTC.

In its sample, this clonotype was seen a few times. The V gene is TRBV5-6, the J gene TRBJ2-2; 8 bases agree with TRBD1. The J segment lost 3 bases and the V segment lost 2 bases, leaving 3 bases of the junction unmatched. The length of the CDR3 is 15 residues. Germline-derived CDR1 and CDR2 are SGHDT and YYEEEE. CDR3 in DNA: TGTGCCAGCAGCTTCCTGGACAGGGACACCGGGGAGCTGTTTTTT. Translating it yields CASSFLDRDTGELFF.

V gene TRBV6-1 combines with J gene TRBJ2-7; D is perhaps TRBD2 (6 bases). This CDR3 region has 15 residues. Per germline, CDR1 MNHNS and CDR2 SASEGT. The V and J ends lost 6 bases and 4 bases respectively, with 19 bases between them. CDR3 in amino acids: CASSPGSYQLYEQYV. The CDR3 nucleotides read TGTGCCAGCAGCCCCGGGAGCTACCAGCTTTACGAGCAGTACGTC.

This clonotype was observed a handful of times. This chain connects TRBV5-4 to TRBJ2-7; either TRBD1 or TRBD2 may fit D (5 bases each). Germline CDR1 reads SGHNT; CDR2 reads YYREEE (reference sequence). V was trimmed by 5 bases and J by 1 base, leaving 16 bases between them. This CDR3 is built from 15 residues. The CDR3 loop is CASSLMGTASYEQYF. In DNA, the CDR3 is TGTGCCAGCAGTCTGATGGGGACCGCATCCTACGAGCAGTACTTC.

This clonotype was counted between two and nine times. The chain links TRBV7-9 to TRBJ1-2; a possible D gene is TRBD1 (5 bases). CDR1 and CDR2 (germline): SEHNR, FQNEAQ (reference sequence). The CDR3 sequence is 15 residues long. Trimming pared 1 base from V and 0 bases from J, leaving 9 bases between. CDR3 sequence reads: CASSLVGGANYGYTF. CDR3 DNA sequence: TGTGCCAGCAGCTTAGTAGGAGGGGCTAACTATGGCTACACCTTC. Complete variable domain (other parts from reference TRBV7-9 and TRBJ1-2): DTGVSQNPRHKITKRGQNVTFRCDPISEHNRLYWYRQTLGQGPEFLTYFQNEAQLEKSRLLSDRFSAERPKGSFSTLEIQRTEQGDSAMYLCASSLVGGANYGYTFGSGTRLTVV.

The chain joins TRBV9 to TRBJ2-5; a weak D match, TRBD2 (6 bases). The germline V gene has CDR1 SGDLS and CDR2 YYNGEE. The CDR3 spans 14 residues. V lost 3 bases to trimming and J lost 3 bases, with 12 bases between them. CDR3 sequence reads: CASSGRLDEETQYF. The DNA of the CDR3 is TGTGCCAGCAGCGGACGACTAGATGAAGAGACCCAGTACTTC.

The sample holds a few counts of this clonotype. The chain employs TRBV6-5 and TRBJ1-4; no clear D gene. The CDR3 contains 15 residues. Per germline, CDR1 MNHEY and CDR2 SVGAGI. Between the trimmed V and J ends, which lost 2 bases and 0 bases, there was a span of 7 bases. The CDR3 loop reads CASSYTATTNEKLFF. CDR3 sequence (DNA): TGTGCCAGCAGTTACACGGCGACAACTAATGAAAAACTGTTTTTT.

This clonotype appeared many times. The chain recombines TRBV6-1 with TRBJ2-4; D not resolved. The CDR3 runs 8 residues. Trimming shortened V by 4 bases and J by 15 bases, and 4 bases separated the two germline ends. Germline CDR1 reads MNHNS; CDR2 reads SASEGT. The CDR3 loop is CASSGRYF. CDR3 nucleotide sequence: TGTGCCAGCAGTGGAAGGTACTTC.

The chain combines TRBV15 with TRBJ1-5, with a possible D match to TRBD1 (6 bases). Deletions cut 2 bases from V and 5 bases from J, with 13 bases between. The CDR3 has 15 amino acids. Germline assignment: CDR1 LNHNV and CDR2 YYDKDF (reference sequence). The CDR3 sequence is CATSRSQGRDQPQHF. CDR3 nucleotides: TGTGCCACCAGCAGATCACAGGGAAGGGATCAGCCCCAGCATTTT.

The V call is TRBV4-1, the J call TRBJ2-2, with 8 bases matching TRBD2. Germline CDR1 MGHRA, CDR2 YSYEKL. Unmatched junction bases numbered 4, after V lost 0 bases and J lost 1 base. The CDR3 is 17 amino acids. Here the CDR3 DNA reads TGCGCCAGCAGCCAAGAAGGAAGCGGGGGGAACACCGGGGAGCTGTTTTTT. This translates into CASSQEGSGGNTGELFF.

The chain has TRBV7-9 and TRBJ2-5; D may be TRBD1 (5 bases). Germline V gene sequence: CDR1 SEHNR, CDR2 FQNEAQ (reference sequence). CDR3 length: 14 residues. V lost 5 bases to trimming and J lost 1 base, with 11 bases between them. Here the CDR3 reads CASSLDRFQETQYF. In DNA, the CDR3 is TGTGCCAGCAGCCTCGACAGATTCCAAGAGACCCAGTACTTC.

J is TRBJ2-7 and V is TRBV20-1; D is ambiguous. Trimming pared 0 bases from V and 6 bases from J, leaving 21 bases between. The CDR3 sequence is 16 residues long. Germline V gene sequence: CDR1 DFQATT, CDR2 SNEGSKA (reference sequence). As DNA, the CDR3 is TGCAGTGCTAGAGAGTTCCAAGGGCTATCCTACGTCGAGCAGTACTTC. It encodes CSAREFQGLSYVEQYF.

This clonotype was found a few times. CDR3 amino acids: CASSLHRNQPQHF. CDR3 bases: TGTGCCAGCAGTTTACATCGCAATCAGCCCCAGCATTTT. V is TRBV12-3 or TRBV12-4 and J is TRBJ1-5; D ambiguous. This CDR3 is 13 amino acids long. The ends were cut back, 2 bases at V and 2 bases at J, with 4 bases in the middle.

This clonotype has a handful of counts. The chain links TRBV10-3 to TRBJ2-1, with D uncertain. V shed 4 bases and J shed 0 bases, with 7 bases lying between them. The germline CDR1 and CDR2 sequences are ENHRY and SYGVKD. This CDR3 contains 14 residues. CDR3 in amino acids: CAISASSSYNEQFF. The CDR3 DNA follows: TGTGCCATCAGTGCCTCTAGCTCCTACAATGAGCAGTTCTTC.

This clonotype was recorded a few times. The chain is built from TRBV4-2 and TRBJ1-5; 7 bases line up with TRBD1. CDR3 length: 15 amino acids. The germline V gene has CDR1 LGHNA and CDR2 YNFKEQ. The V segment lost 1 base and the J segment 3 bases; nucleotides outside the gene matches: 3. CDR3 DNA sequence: TGTGCCAGCAGCCAAGGACAGGGCACCAATCAGCCCCAGCATTTT. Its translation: CASSQGQGTNQPQHF.

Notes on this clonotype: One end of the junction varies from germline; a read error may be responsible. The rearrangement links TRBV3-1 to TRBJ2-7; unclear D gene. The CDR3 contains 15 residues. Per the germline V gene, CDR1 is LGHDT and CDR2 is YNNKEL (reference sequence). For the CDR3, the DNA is TGTGCCTGCAGCCAAGAATGGGATACCACCTACGAGCAGTACTTC. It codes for CACSQEWDTTYEQYF.

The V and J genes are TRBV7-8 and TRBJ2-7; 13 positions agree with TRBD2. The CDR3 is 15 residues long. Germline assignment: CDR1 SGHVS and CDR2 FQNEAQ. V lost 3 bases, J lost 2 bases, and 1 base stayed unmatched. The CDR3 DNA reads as TGTGCCAGCAGCTTCGGGACTAGCGGGGCCTACGAGCAGTACGTC. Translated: CASSFGTSGAYEQYV.

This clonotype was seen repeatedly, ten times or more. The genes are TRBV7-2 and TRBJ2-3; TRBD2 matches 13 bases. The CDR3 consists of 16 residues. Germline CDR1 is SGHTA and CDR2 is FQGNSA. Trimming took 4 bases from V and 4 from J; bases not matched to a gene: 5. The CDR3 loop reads CASSSTSGGASDTQYF. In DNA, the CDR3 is TGTGCCAGCAGCTCTACTAGCGGGGGGGCCTCAGATACGCAGTATTTT.

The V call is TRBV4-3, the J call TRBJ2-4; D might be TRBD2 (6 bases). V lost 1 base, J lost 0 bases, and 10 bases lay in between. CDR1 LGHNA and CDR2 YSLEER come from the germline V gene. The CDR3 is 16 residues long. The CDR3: CASSQGGVLAKNIQYF. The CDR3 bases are TGCGCCAGCAGCCAAGGGGGGGTACTAGCCAAAAACATTCAGTACTTC.

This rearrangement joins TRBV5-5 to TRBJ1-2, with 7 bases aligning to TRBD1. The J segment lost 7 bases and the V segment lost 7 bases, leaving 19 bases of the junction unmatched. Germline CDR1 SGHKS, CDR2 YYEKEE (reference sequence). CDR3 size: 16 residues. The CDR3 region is CASRQGYKATGGGYTF. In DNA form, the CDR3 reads TGTGCCAGCCGACAGGGATATAAGGCTACGGGCGGTGGCTACACCTTC.